The clone carrying this T cell receptor beta chain was observed many times. The antigen is undetermined. RNA transcripts served as the template for amplifying TCR beta CDR3 regions. TCR CDR3 underwent first-round RT-PCR with the HTBI primer set. Each CDR3 protein is one row after TCRdb ran MiXCR on the multiplex PCR reads. Among around 300,000 distinct CDR3 sequences listed, approximately 12% were seen once. The data stem from a study of T cells in Graves' hyperthyroidism and ophthalmopathy. At the level of the study: Peripheral blood collection took place at initial diagnosis, before any treatment.

Patients aged 18 to 65 had newly diagnosed hyperthyroidism of under 2 months' duration. Pregnant or lactating patients were excluded, as were those with uncontrolled infection or other autoimmune disease. Findings and caveats of the study: The majority of expanded thyroid clonotypes above 0.001 also appeared in blood.

Trimming left V 6 bases short and J 0 bases short, with 7 bases between. The CDR3 runs to 13 residues. The sequencing input was blood. This clonotype was obtained from a woman aged 25 to 45 with Graves' hyperthyroidism that later progressed to Graves' ophthalmopathy. The rearrangement joins TRBV12-3 or TRBV12-4 to TRBJ2-3, with D possibly matching TRBD2 (6 bases). CDR3 protein: CASRSGSTDTQYF. As DNA, the CDR3 is TGTGCCAGCAGGAGCGGGAGCACAGATACGCAGTATTTT.